The 17 T cell receptor beta chains below all came from one sample that was sequenced in a study of blood T cells in healthy people across ages. Primers used in a second PCR of about 6 to 11 cycles were a sample-barcoded 5' primer and a J-beta primer mix. TCRdb re-called the 5' RACE reads through MiXCR, storing one row per CDR3 protein. The sample gives some 1,500,000 distinct CDR3 sequences, approximately 43% of which show up once; approximately 4.1% is in the top ten. Specimen: blood. The origin of the receptors is a young woman in good health.

A note on this clonotype: Germline is not matched at one junction end, which may reflect a read error. CDR3 in DNA: TGTGCTAGCTCACCACCAAGTAGCCGCAATGAGCAGTTCTTC. Amino acids: CASSPPSSRNEQFF. The chain carries TRBV18 and TRBJ2-1; D remains ambiguous. This CDR3 region has 14 residues. Germline V gene sequence: CDR1 KGHSH, CDR2 LQKENI.

This clonotype was detected only a few times. V usage is TRBV4-1 and J usage is TRBJ1-5; D gene uncertain. CDR1 and CDR2 from the germline V gene are MGHRA and YSYEKL. Trimming shortened V by 0 bases and J by 7 bases, and 7 bases separated the two germline ends. This CDR3 comprises 13 residues. The CDR3 sequence: CASSQDWSQPQHF. CDR3 sequence (DNA): TGCGCCAGCAGCCAAGATTGGAGCCAGCCCCAGCATTTT.

Only a few counts were recorded for this clonotype. The chain couples TRBV4-1 to TRBJ2-1, with D possibly matching TRBD2 (5 bases). V lost 0 bases and J 8 bases, leaving 5 bases between the germline ends. The CDR3 runs 12 residues. Germline V gene lookup returns CDR1 MGHRA and CDR2 YSYEKL. The CDR3: CASSQDSDEQFF. The CDR3 nucleotides read TGCGCCAGCAGCCAAGATAGCGATGAGCAGTTCTTC.

This clonotype was counted at least ten times. The V gene is TRBV28, the J gene TRBJ2-7; unclear D gene. The CDR3 has 11 residues. Between the trimmed V and J ends, which lost 5 bases and 3 bases, there was a span of 5 bases. The germline gives CDR1 MDHEN, CDR2 SYDVKM. DNA for the CDR3: TGTGCCAGCAGTGACGGCTACGAGCAGTACTTC. Translation: CASSDGYEQYF.

This clonotype was recorded a few times. The CDR3 sequence is CSASPARLVSQYF. CDR3 coding DNA: TGCAGTGCTAGTCCCGCTCGATTAGTCTCCCAGTACTTC. The chain uses TRBV20-1 and TRBJ2-5; D not certain. The CDR3 is 13 residues long. V lost 3 bases to trimming and J lost 9 bases, with 17 bases between them. Germline CDR1 and CDR2: DFQATT and SNEGSKA (reference sequence).

The V and J genes are TRBV20-1 and TRBJ1-1; D gene ambiguous. The V gene's germline CDR1 is DFQATT and CDR2 SNEGSKA (reference sequence). The CDR3 is 10 amino acids. V lost 6 bases and J 5 bases, leaving 7 bases between the germline ends. The CDR3 is CSASITEAFF. The CDR3, as DNA: TGCAGTGCAAGCATAACTGAAGCTTTCTTT.

The table lists this clonotype with a few counts. The V call is TRBV18, the J call TRBJ2-7; D is undetermined. The CDR3 has 13 amino acids. Trimming stripped 0 bases from V and 5 bases from J, with 8 bases between. Germline values: CDR1 KGHSH, CDR2 LQKENI. The CDR3 coding sequence is TGTGCCAGCTCACCACCCAGCGTTGACGAGCAGTACTTC. This translates into CASSPPSVDEQYF.

In this sample, this clonotype turned up a few times. This chain links TRBV9 with TRBJ2-3; 7 bases align to TRBD2. The V and J ends lost 4 bases and 4 bases, in that order; junction bases with no gene match: 12. From germline, CDR1 is SGDLS and CDR2 YYNGEE. The CDR3 has 16 residues. Written as DNA, the CDR3 is TGTGCCAGCAGCACCTCGACTAGCTTGTTCGCAGATACGCAGTATTTT. Translating gives CASSTSTSLFADTQYF. The variable domain in full, with the rest retrieved from reference TRBV9 and TRBJ2-3, is DSGVTQTPKHLITATGQRVTLRCSPRSGDLSVYWYQQSLDQGLQFLIQYYNGEERAKGNILERFSAQQFPDLHSELNLSSLELGDSALYFCASSTSTSLFADTQYFGPGTRLTVL.

The gene calls are TRBV14 and TRBJ1-1; D gene unclear. V shed 4 bases and J shed 0 bases, with 12 bases lying between them. Looked up from germline, CDR1 is SGHDN and CDR2 is FVKESK. CDR3 length: 15 residues. CDR3 bases: TGTGCCAGCAGCCCGTGGGCCCATCTGAACACTGAAGCTTTCTTT. This translates into CASSPWAHLNTEAFF.

In DNA form, the CDR3 reads TGCAGTGCTAGTCCTTGGAGCGGGAGCGCTGAGACCCAGTACTTC. Translated: CSASPWSGSAETQYF. This chain uses TRBV20-1 with TRBJ2-7, with TRBD2 matching 8 bases. The assigned J gene may be wrong: the sequence end matches TRBJ2-5 better. The CDR3 covers 15 residues. Germline CDR1 is DFQATT and CDR2 is SNEGSKA (reference sequence).

This clonotype occurred once. The V and J genes are TRBV9 and TRBJ2-1, with 13 bases aligning to TRBD2. The CDR3 has 17 residues. With 4 bases clipped from V and 4 bases from J, the junction kept 8 bases outside the gene matches. Germline values: CDR1 SGDLS, CDR2 YYNGEE. The CDR3 region has the DNA TGTGCCAGCAGCTTCGGACTAGCGGGAGAAGGGTACAATGAGCAGTTCTTC. This translates into CASSFGLAGEGYNEQFF. Full variable domain (remainder filled in from reference TRBV9 and TRBJ2-1): DSGVTQTPKHLITATGQRVTLRCSPRSGDLSVYWYQQSLDQGLQFLIQYYNGEERAKGNILERFSAQQFPDLHSELNLSSLELGDSALYFCASSFGLAGEGYNEQFFGPGTRLTVL.

This clonotype has only a few counts. The V gene is TRBV6-6, the J gene TRBJ1-1; D may be TRBD1 (5 bases). CDR3 length: 16 residues. Germline assignment: CDR1 MNHNY and CDR2 SVGAGI (reference sequence). V lost 0 bases to trimming and J lost 1 base, with 12 bases between them. CDR3 protein: CASSYSRGGANTEAFF. CDR3 coding DNA: TGTGCCAGCAGTTACTCTCGGGGGGGAGCGAACACTGAAGCTTTCTTT.

The count of this clonotype is one. The rearrangement links TRBV5-1 to TRBJ2-4; D is ambiguous. The DNA end is more similar to TRBJ2-7, so the J call may be wrong. Germline-derived CDR1 and CDR2 are SGHRS and YFSETQ. CDR3 size: 14 residues. The DNA for the CDR3 is TGCGCCAGCAGCGTAGGGCCGCAGAACTACGAGCAGTACTTC. Translated: CASSVGPQNYEQYF.

This clonotype appeared once. This rearrangement joins TRBV28 to TRBJ2-4, with 11 bases lining up with TRBD2. CDR3 length: 14 residues. Germline values: CDR1 MDHEN, CDR2 SYDVKM. Unmatched junction bases numbered 8, after V lost 3 bases and J lost 13 bases. CDR3 loop: CASSFPTSGSGQYF. In nucleotides, the CDR3 is TGTGCCAGCAGTTTCCCAACTAGCGGGAGCGGGCAGTACTTC.

V and J are TRBV7-2 and TRBJ2-5; 11 bases are a match to TRBD2. With the DNA end fitting TRBJ2-7 better, the J assignment may be wrong. The CDR3 runs to 17 residues. Germline loops: CDR1 SGHTA, CDR2 FQGNSA. The CDR3, as DNA: TGTGCCAGCAGACCAGCTGGACTAGCGGGCCAGTCCTACGAGCAGTACTTC. This translates into CASRPAGLAGQSYEQYF.

This clonotype was recorded a few times. The J gene is TRBJ1-1, the V gene TRBV10-3; maybe TRBD1 (6 bases). CDR1 ENHRY and CDR2 SYGVKD come from the germline V gene. V was pared by 4 bases and J by 6 bases, with 9 bases between. This CDR3 comprises 12 residues. CDR3 coding DNA: TGTGCCATCAGTGCCGGACAGTCTGAAGCTTTCTTT. The encoded protein is CAISAGQSEAFF.

This clonotype was seen at least ten times. The J gene is TRBJ2-4, the V gene TRBV6-5; D is possibly TRBD1 (6 bases). The CDR3 totals 15 residues. Germline assignment: CDR1 MNHEY and CDR2 SVGAGI. Trimming pared 0 bases from V and 1 base from J, leaving 7 bases between. The CDR3 DNA reads TGTGCCAGCAGTTACTCGAGGGGGGCCAAAAACATTCAGTACTTC. It is translated as CASSYSRGAKNIQYF.